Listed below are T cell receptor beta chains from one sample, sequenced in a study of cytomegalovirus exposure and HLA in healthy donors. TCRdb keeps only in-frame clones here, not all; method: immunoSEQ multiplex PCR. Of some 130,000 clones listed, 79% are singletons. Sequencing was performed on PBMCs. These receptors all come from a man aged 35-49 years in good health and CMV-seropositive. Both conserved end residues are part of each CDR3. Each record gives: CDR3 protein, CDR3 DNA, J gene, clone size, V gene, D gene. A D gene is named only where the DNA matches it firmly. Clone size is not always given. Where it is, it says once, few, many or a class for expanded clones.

CASSLGQGEIYEQYF	TGTGCCAGCTCACTCGGACAGGGGGAGATCTACGAGCAGTACTTC	TRBJ2-7	.	TRBV18	TRBD1
CASSRDRGRETQYF	TGTGCCAGCAGTAGGGACAGGGGGCGAGAGACCCAGTACTTC	TRBJ2-5	.	TRBV6-5	TRBD1
CAWSGVGTEAFF	TGTGCCTGGAGTGGGGTCGGGACTGAAGCTTTCTTT	TRBJ1-1	.	TRBV30	.
CASSYSQAGDEQYF	TGTGCCAGCAGTTACTCGCAGGCAGGGGACGAGCAGTACTTC	TRBJ2-7	.	TRBV6-5	.
CASSRQGAFDGYTF	TGTGCCAGCAGTCGCCAGGGGGCTTTCGATGGCTACACCTTC	TRBJ1-2	.	TRBV27	TRBD1
CASSPGGQKETQYF	TGTGCCAGCTCTCCAGGGGGACAGAAAGAGACCCAGTACTTC	TRBJ2-5	.	TRBV18	TRBD1
CASTPGTGISYEQYF	TGTGCCAGTACCCCCGGGACAGGGATCTCGTACGAGCAGTACTTC	TRBJ2-7	.	TRBV19	TRBD1
CSDDSTFYGYTF	TGCAGCGACGACAGCACCTTCTATGGCTACACCTTC	TRBJ1-2	few	TRBV29-1	.
CASNSPMYGYTF	TGTGCCAGCAACTCTCCCATGTATGGCTACACCTTC	TRBJ1-2	few	TRBV9	.
CASSLSGGNNSPLHF	TGTGCCAGCAGCTTATCAGGGGGTAATAATTCACCCCTCCACTTT	TRBJ1-6	.	TRBV7-3	TRBD1
CASSPRTSALGRYEQYF	TGTGCCAGCAGCCCCCGGACTAGCGCCCTCGGCCGCTACGAGCAGTACTTC	TRBJ2-7	.	TRBV9	TRBD2
CASSQALGGSSPLHF	TGTGCCAGCAGCCAAGCGTTGGGGGGTTCTTCACCCCTCCACTTT	TRBJ1-6	.	TRBV14	.
CASSIFGTAGAQPQHF	TGTGCCAGTAGTATTTTCGGGACAGCCGGGGCCCAGCCCCAGCATTTT	TRBJ1-5	.	TRBV19	TRBD1
CASSPTGGETQYF	TGTGCCAGCAGCCCTACAGGGGGAGAGACCCAGTACTTC	TRBJ2-5	.	TRBV5-5	TRBD1
CASSPGTGRVETQYF	TGCGCCAGCAGCCCTGGGACAGGGAGGGTGGAGACCCAGTACTTC	TRBJ2-5	once	TRBV5-1	TRBD1
CSVPGSRTYGYTF	TGCAGCGTCCCCGGGAGCCGAACCTATGGCTACACCTTC	TRBJ1-2	few	TRBV29-1	.
CASSPQGLAGAQETQYF	TGTGCCAGCAGCCCGCAGGGACTAGCGGGAGCCCAAGAGACCCAGTACTTC	TRBJ2-5	.	TRBV7-9	TRBD2
CASSVTGVRQETQYF	TGTGCCAGCAGCGTCACGGGAGTGCGACAAGAGACCCAGTACTTC	TRBJ2-5	.	TRBV9	.
CASTHLGQGLWNEQFF	TGTGCCAGCACCCACCTGGGACAGGGGCTGTGGAATGAGCAGTTCTTC	TRBJ2-1	.	TRBV21-1	.
CAISVSDRVNEQFF	TGTGCCATCAGTGTGTCGGACAGGGTTAATGAGCAGTTCTTC	TRBJ2-1	.	TRBV10-3	TRBD1
CASSQGGQVSGANVLTF	TGTGCCAGCAGCCAAGGGGGACAGGTCTCTGGGGCCAACGTCCTGACTTTC	TRBJ2-6	.	TRBV7-6	TRBD1
CASSPAGTVEAFF	TGTGCCAGCAGCCCGGCCGGGACAGTTGAAGCTTTCTTT	TRBJ1-1	.	TRBV7-7	TRBD1
CASSWTSGRSPETQYF	TGTGCCAGCAGCTGGACTAGCGGGAGGTCCCCAGAGACCCAGTACTTC	TRBJ2-5	.	TRBV7-2	TRBD2
CASSLGDRDRSPLHF	TGCGCCAGCAGCTTGGGGGACAGGGATCGCTCACCCCTCCACTTT	TRBJ1-6	.	TRBV5-1	TRBD1
CASSPGQGGLAGTYEQYF	TGCGCCAGCAGTCCAGGACAGGGAGGACTAGCGGGAACCTACGAGCAGTACTTC	TRBJ2-7	.	TRBV4-1	TRBD2
CASSSQGGTTYEQYF	TGTGCCAGCAGCTCCCAGGGCGGGACCACCTACGAGCAGTACTTC	TRBJ2-7	.	TRBV7-8	.